Sequencing of this T cell receptor beta chain was carried out in a study of T cells in Graves' hyperthyroidism and ophthalmopathy. About the research overall: Staff took peripheral blood when the initial diagnosis was made, before any treatment began.

This clonotype was seen once. What was amplified from RNA transcripts were TCR beta CDR3 regions. TCR CDR3 regions were first amplified by RT-PCR with HTBI primers. Via MiXCR, TCRdb re-called the multiplex PCR reads, giving one row per CDR3 protein. The table lists fewer than 25,000 distinct CDR3 sequences, approximately 54% of them singletons. The study left out patients who had uncontrolled infection, other autoimmune disease, pregnancy or lactation. The blood sample was taken at first hyperthyroidism diagnosis, before any ophthalmopathy symptoms. There are 13 residues in the CDR3. Germline-derived CDR1 and CDR2 are SGHVS and FNYEAQ. J lost 8 bases, V lost 9 bases, and 3 bases had no gene match.

The specimen was blood. The sequence was obtained from a middle-aged woman with Graves' hyperthyroidism that later progressed to Graves' ophthalmopathy. The rearrangement joins TRBV7-6 to TRBJ2-1; 14 nucleotides align to TRBD2. CDR3 residues: CARGTSGSHEQFF. The CDR3 DNA reads as TGTGCCAGGGGGACTAGCGGGAGCCATGAGCAGTTCTTC. Full variable domain (outside the CDR3, taken from reference TRBV7-6 and TRBJ2-1): GAGVSQSPRYKVTKRGQDVALRCDPISGHVSLYWYRQALGQGPEFLTYFNYEAQQDKSGLPNDRFSAERPEGSISTLTIQRTEQRDSAMYRCARGTSGSHEQFFGPGTRLTVL.